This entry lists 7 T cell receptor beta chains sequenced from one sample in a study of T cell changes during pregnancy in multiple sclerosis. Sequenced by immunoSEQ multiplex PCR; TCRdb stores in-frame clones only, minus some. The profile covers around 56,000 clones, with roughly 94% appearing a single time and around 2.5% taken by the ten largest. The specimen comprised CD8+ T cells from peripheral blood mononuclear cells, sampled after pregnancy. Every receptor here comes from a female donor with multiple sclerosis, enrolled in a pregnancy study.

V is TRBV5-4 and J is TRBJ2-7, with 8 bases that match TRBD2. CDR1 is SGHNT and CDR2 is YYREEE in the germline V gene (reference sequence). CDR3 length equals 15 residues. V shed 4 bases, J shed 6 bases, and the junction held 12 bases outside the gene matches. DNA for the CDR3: TGTGCCAGCAGCCGTGGGCCGGGAGGGCTTCGCGAGCAGTACTTC. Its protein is CASSRGPGGLREQYF.

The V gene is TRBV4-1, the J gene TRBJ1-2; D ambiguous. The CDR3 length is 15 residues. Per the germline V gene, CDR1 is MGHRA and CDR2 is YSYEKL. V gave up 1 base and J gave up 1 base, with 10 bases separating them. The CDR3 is CASSQGPGINYGYTF. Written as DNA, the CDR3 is TGCGCCAGCAGCCAAGGTCCGGGAATTAACTATGGCTACACCTTC.

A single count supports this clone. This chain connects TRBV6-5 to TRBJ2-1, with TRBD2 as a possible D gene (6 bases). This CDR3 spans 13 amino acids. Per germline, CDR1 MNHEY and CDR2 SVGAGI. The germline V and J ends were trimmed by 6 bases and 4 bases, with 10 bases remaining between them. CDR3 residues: CASREGGYNEQFF. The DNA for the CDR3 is TGTGCCAGCAGGGAGGGCGGATACAATGAGCAGTTCTTC.

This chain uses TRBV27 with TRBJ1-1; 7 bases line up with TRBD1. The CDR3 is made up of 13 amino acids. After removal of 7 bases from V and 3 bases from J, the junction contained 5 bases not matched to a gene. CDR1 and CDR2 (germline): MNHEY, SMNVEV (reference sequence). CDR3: CASNRRGDTEAFF. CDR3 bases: TGTGCCAGCAATCGCAGGGGGGACACTGAAGCTTTCTTT.

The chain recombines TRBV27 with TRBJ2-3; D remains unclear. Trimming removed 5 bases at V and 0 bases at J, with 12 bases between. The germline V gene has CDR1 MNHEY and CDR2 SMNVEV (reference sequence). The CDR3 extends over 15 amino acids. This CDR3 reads CASSLLAASTDTQYF. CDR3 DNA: TGTGCCAGCAGTCTTTTAGCAGCTAGCACAGATACGCAGTATTTT.

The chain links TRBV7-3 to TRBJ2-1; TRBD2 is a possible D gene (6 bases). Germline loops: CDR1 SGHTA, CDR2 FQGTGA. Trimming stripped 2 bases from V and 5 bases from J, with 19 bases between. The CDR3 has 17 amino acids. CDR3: CASSLDPGLARNNEQFF. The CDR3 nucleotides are TGTGCCAGCAGCTTAGACCCCGGGCTAGCGAGGAACAATGAGCAGTTCTTC.

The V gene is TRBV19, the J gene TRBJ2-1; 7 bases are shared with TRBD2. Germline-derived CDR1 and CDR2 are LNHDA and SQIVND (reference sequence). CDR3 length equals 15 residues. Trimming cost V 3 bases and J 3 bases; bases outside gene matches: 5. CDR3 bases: TGTGCCAGTAGTATCAGCGGGGCAATCTACAATGAGCAGTTCTTC. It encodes CASSISGAIYNEQFF.